This T cell receptor beta chain was retrieved from a study of blood T cell repertoires in COVID-19. Turning to the study itself: Acute and convalescent COVID-19 specimens originated in the United States, Italy and Spain. PBMCs, B-cell-depleted T cells, or T cells provided the cDNA or gDNA that made up the material.

This clone appeared once. Original methodology: Estimation of nucleated cell counts relied on the amplification of reference gene primers. Libraries were prepared by immunoSEQ multiplex PCR; TCRdb keeps only in-frame clonotypes and omits some of them. V and J calls plus clone size are reproduced from that table; the DNA served to infer D and trimming. The table lists some 42,000 clones, 80% to 90% of them singletons, with 9% in the top ten. Germline-derived CDR1 and CDR2 are MNHEY and SVGAGI. J was trimmed by 2 bases and V by 1 base; bases with no gene match: 4. The CDR3 consists of 16 residues. The clonotype comes from a man aged 30 to 45 with active or convalescent COVID-19. The chain employs TRBV6-5 and TRBJ1-1; the match to TRBD1 covers 10 bases. Sequences were obtained from peripheral blood. CDR3 sequence reads: CASSYLGTGANTEAFF. The CDR3 nucleotides read TGTGCCAGCAGTTACTTAGGGACAGGGGCAAACACTGAAGCTTTCTTT.